This T cell receptor beta chain stems from a study of blood T cell repertoires in COVID-19. Study details: The origin of the acute and convalescent COVID-19 samples was the United States, Italy and Spain.

Clones were read by immunoSEQ multiplex PCR, and TCRdb kept only the in-frame ones, dropping some. The sample comprises 100,000 or so clones, 80% to 85% of which are singletons, and 15% rests with the top ten. The germline V gene encodes CDR1 MNHEY and CDR2 SVGAGI. V dropped 2 bases and J dropped 0 bases, with 8 bases sitting between them. The CDR3 runs to 16 residues. This receptor was identified in a woman over 75 with acute or convalescent COVID-19. The chain links TRBV6-5 to TRBJ1-6; D might be TRBD1 (6 bases). The sequencing sample was made of peripheral blood. The CDR3 coding sequence is TGTGCCAGCAGTTACGGGGGCAGCTCCTATAATTCACCCCTCCACTTT. Its translation: CASSYGGSSYNSPLHF.